These 14 T cell receptor beta chains were all obtained from the same sample, sequenced in a study of CD4 T cells in relation to SARS-CoV-2 and coronaviruses. CD4+ T cells from unexposed donors were obtained before the COVID-19 pandemic (2011-2018). Profiled with immunoSEQ multiplex PCR; TCRdb holds only in-frame clones, not every one. The table shows approximately 59,000 clones, with about nine tenths occurring only once. The source material was memory CD4+ T cells from PBMCs. The receptors originated from a human donor in good health.

The V gene is TRBV4-2, the J gene TRBJ2-4; the D is unclear. The CDR3 has 14 amino acids. The germline V gene has CDR1 LGHNA and CDR2 YNFKEQ. V lost 0 bases and J 4 bases, leaving 7 bases between the germline ends. The CDR3 bases are TGTGCCAGCAGCCAAGAGAATCTGAAAAACATTCAGTACTTC. Amino acids: CASSQENLKNIQYF.

Here the CDR3 DNA reads TGTGCCAGCAGCTCCGCCGGCCTGGTCTCTGGAAACACCATATATTTT. Translated: CASSSAGLVSGNTIYF. The rearrangement uses TRBV7-2 and TRBJ1-3; D is unclear. The CDR3 sequence is 16 residues long. The V end lost 4 bases, the J end lost 0 bases, and 13 bases lay between the germline ends. Germline lookup yields CDR1 SGHTA and CDR2 FQGNSA.

The chain combines TRBV5-1 with TRBJ2-6, with D possibly matching TRBD2 (6 bases). The CDR3 contains 16 residues. The germline V gene encodes CDR1 SGHRS and CDR2 YFSETQ. V shed 1 base and J shed 4 bases, with 12 bases lying between them. CDR3 coding DNA: TGCGCCAGCAGCTTGTGGGCGGGGCACGGGGCCAACGTCCTGACTTTC. Translated, it gives CASSLWAGHGANVLTF.

This rearrangement joins TRBV9 to TRBJ1-2, with D possibly matching TRBD1 (6 bases). The CDR3 loop spans 13 amino acids. Germline V CDR1 and CDR2: SGDLS, YYNGEE. V lost 4 bases and J 4 bases, leaving 11 bases between the germline ends. The CDR3 DNA reads as TGTGCCAGCAGCCCACAGGGCGGCTATGGCTACACCTTC. This translates into CASSPQGGYGYTF.

This sequence joins TRBV20-1 and TRBJ2-1; 7 bases agree with TRBD2. Germline loops: CDR1 DFQATT, CDR2 SNEGSKA (reference sequence). J gave up 2 bases and V 3 bases, and 4 bases lay outside the gene matches. There are 14 residues in the CDR3. CDR3 amino acids: CSASILAAYNEQFF. DNA of the CDR3: TGCAGTGCTAGTATCCTAGCGGCCTACAATGAGCAGTTCTTC.

The chain links TRBV5-8 to TRBJ1-4, with D unclear. Germline V gene sequence: CDR1 SGHTS, CDR2 YDEGEE. The ends were cut back, 0 bases at V and 0 bases at J, with 9 bases in the middle. The CDR3 is 16 residues long. CDR3 DNA sequence: TGTGCCAGCAGCTTGGGTCGGTCCGCAACTAATGAAAAACTGTTTTTT. It codes for CASSLGRSATNEKLFF.

The chain joins TRBV2 to TRBJ1-3; tentative D call: TRBD1 (6 bases). Trimming cost V 6 bases and J 1 base, with 10 bases left between them. Germline values: CDR1 SNHLY, CDR2 FYNNEI. This CDR3 comprises 14 residues. The CDR3 coding sequence is TGTGCCAGCAGCCTACAGGGATCTGGAAACACCATATATTTT. It encodes CASSLQGSGNTIYF.

As regards this clone: Within the sample, other DNA sequences also encode this same CDR3. The J gene is TRBJ2-2, the V gene TRBV28, with D unclear. V was shortened by 4 bases and J by 1 base, with 4 bases between the two germline ends. The germline CDR1 and CDR2 sequences are MDHEN and SYDVKM. CDR3 length equals 13 residues. CDR3 nucleotides: TGTGCCAGCAGTTCCTTGAACACCGGGGAGCTGTTTTTT. It specifies CASSSLNTGELFF.

V is TRBV28 and J is TRBJ2-1; D may be TRBD2 (5 bases). Germline CDR1 is MDHEN and CDR2 is SYDVKM. This CDR3 spans 14 amino acids. The V and J ends lost 2 bases and 4 bases respectively, with 9 bases between them. The CDR3 DNA reads as TGTGCCAGCAGTTTAGCTAGCTTTTACAATGAGCAGTTCTTC. Its protein product is CASSLASFYNEQFF.

This sequence joins TRBV6-2 or TRBV6-3 and TRBJ2-5; a possible D gene is TRBD1 (6 bases). Per the germline V gene, CDR1 is MNHEY and CDR2 is SVGEGT. CDR3 length: 16 residues. The V gene lost 5 bases and the J gene lost 5 bases, with 21 bases spanning the gap. The chain's CDR3 is CASSDRDRRQVETQYF. DNA for the CDR3: TGTGCCAGCAGTGACCGGGACCGCCGACAGGTTGAGACCCAGTACTTC.

J is TRBJ1-6 and V is TRBV12-3 or TRBV12-4; D is undetermined. V was clipped by 8 bases and J by 8 bases, with 13 bases between them. CDR3 length equals 13 residues. The CDR3 protein is CASAGFLDSPLHF. In nucleotides, the CDR3 is TGTGCCAGCGCCGGGTTTTTAGATTCACCCCTCCACTTT.

The V and J genes are TRBV2 and TRBJ2-3, with TRBD2 matching 8 bases. J gave up 0 bases and V 6 bases, and 14 bases lay outside the gene matches. From germline, CDR1 is SNHLY and CDR2 FYNNEI. The CDR3 is 18 amino acids. CDR3 sequence reads: CASRAGTRGFSSTDTQYF. The CDR3 nucleotides read TGTGCCAGCAGAGCCGGGACTAGAGGGTTTTCTAGCACAGATACGCAGTATTTT.

The chain is built from TRBV4-1 and TRBJ1-2, with 7 bases identical to TRBD1. After removal of 2 bases from V and 3 bases from J, the junction contained 6 bases not matched to a gene. The CDR3 length is 15 residues. Germline loops: CDR1 MGHRA, CDR2 YSYEKL. The CDR3 loop reads CASSQIARGDYGYTF. Here the CDR3 DNA reads TGCGCCAGCAGCCAAATCGCCAGGGGGGACTATGGCTACACCTTC.

This rearrangement joins TRBV19 to TRBJ2-5; 9 positions agree with TRBD1. The germline V gene encodes CDR1 LNHDA and CDR2 SQIVND (reference sequence). With V trimmed by 6 bases and J by 4 bases, 9 bases remained unmatched. CDR3 length: 15 residues. The CDR3 region is CASRSRRQGGETQYF. CDR3 coding DNA: TGTGCCAGTAGGTCGAGGAGACAGGGGGGAGAGACCCAGTACTTC.